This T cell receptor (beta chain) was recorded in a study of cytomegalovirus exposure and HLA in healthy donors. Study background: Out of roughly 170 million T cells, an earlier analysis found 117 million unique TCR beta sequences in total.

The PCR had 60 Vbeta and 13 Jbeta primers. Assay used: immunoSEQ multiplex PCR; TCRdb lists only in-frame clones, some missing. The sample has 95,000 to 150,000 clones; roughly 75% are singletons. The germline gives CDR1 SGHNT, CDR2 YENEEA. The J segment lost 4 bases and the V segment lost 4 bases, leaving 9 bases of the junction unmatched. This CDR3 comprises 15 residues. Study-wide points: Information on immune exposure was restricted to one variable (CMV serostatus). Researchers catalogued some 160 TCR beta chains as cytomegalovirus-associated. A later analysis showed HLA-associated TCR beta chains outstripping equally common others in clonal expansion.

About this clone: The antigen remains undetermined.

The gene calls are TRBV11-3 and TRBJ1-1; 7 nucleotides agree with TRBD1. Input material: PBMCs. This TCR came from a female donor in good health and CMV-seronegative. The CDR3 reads CASSSGGQSGTEAFF. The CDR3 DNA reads TGTGCCAGCAGCTCCGGGGGACAGTCGGGCACTGAAGCTTTCTTT.